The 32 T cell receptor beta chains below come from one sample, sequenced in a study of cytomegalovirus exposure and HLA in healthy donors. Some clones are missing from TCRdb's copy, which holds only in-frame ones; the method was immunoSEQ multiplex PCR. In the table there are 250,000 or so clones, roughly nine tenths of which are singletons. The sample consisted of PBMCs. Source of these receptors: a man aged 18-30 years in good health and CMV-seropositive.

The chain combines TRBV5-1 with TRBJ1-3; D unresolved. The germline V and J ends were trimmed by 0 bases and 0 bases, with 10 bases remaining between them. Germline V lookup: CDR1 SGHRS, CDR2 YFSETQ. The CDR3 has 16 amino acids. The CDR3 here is CASSLAPPDSGNTIYF. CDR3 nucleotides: TGCGCCAGCAGCTTGGCCCCGCCAGACTCTGGAAACACCATATATTTT.

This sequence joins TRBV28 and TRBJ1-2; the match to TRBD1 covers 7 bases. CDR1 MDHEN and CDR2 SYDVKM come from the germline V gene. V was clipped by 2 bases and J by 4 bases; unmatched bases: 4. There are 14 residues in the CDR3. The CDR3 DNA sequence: TGTGCCAGCAGTTTAATCGGACAGGTCTATGGCTACACCTTC. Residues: CASSLIGQVYGYTF.

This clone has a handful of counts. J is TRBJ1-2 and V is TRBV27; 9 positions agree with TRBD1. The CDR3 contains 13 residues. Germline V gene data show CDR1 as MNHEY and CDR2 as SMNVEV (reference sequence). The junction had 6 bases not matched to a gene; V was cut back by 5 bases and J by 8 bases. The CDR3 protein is CASSRTGVEGYTF. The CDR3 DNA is TGTGCCAGCAGTAGGACAGGGGTTGAAGGCTACACCTTC.

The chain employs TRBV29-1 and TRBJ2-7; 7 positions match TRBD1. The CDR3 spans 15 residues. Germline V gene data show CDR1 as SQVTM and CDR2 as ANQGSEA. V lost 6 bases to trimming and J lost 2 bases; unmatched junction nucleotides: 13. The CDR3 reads CSVTQHGTATYEQYF. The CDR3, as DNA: TGCAGCGTGACCCAACATGGGACAGCCACCTACGAGCAGTACTTC.

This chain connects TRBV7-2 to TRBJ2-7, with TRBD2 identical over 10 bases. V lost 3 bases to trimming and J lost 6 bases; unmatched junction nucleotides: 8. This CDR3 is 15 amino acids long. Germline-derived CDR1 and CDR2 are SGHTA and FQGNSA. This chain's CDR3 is CASSLQGLAGVEQYF. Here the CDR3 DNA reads TGTGCCAGCAGCTTGCAGGGGCTAGCGGGAGTCGAGCAGTACTTC.

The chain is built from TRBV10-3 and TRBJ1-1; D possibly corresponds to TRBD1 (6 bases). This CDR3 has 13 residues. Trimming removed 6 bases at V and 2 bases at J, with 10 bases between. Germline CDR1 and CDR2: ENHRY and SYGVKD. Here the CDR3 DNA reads TGTGCCATCAGCGGGACACGAAACACTGAAGCTTTCTTT. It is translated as CAISGTRNTEAFF.

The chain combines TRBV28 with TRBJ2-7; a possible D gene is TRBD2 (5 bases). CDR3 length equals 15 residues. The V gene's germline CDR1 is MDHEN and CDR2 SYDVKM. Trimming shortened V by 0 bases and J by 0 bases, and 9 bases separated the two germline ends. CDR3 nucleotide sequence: TGTGCCAGCAGTTTATGGGTAGGGAGCTCCTACGAGCAGTACTTC. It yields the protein CASSLWVGSSYEQYF.

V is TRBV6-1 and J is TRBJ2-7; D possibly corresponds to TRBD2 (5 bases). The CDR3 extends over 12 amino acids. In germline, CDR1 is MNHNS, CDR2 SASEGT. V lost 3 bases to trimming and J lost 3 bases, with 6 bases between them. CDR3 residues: CASSDGLYEQYF. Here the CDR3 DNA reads TGTGCCAGCAGTGACGGACTCTACGAGCAGTACTTC.

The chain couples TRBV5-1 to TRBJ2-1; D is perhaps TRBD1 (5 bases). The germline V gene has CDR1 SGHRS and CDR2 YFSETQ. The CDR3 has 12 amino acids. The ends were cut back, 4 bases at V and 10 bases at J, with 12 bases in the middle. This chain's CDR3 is CASSVEGVEQFF. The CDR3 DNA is TGCGCCAGCAGCGTGGAAGGGGTAGAGCAGTTCTTC.

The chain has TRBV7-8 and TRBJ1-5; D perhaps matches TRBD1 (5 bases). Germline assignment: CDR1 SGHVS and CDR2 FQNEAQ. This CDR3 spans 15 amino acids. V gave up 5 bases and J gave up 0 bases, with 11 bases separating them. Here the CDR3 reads CASSTMGGSNQPQHF. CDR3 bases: TGTGCCAGCAGCACAATGGGGGGTAGCAATCAGCCCCAGCATTTT.

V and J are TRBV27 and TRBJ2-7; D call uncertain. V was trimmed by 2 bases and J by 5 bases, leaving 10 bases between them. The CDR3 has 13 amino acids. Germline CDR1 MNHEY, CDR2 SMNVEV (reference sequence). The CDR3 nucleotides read TGTGCCAGCAGTTTACAGGCCTCACACGAGCAGTACTTC. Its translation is CASSLQASHEQYF.

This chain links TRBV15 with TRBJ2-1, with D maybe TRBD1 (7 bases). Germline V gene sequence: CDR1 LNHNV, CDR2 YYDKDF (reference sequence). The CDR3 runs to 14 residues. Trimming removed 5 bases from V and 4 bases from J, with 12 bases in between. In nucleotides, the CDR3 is TGTGCCACCAGCTTCAGGGGGGATTACAATGAGCAGTTCTTC. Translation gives CATSFRGDYNEQFF. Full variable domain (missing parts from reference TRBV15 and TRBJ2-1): DAMVIQNPRYQVTQFGKPVTLSCSQTLNHNVMYWYQQKSSQAPKLLFHYYDKDFNNEADTPDNFQSRRPNTSFCFLDIRSPGLGDTAMYLCATSFRGDYNEQFFGPGTRLTVL.

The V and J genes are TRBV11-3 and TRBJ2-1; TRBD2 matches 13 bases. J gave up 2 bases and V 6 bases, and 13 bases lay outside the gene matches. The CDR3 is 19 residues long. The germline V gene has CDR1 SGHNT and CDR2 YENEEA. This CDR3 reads CASSSVGTSGTAAYNEQFF. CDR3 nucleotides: TGTGCCAGCAGTTCTGTAGGGACTAGCGGGACGGCCGCCTACAATGAGCAGTTCTTC.

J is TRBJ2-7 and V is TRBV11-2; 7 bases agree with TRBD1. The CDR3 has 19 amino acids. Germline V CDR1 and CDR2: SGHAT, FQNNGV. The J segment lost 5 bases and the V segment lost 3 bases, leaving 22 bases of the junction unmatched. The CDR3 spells CASSFSHALVWTGDHEQYF. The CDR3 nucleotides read TGTGCCAGCAGCTTTAGCCACGCTCTTGTTTGGACAGGAGATCACGAGCAGTACTTC.

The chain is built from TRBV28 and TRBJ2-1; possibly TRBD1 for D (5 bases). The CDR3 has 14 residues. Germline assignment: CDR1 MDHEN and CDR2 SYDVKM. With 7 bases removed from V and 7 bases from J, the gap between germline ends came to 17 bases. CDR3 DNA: TGTGCCAGCAACCCTTTGGGCAGGGTGAATGAGCAGTTCTTC. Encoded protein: CASNPLGRVNEQFF.

CDR3: CASSQGLPNTEAFF. CDR3 DNA: TGCGCCAGCAGCCAGGGACTGCCGAACACTGAAGCTTTCTTT. The chain recombines TRBV5-1 with TRBJ1-1; perhaps TRBD1 as D (5 bases). CDR3 length equals 14 residues. Germline CDR1 and CDR2: SGHRS and YFSETQ. Trimming took 4 bases from V and 1 from J, leaving 11 bases between them.

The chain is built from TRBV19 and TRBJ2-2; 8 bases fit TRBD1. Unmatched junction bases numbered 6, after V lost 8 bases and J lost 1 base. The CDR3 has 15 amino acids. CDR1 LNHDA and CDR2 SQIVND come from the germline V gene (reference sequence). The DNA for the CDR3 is TGTGCCAGTTTTCCCGGACAGGGGAACACCGGGGAGCTGTTTTTT. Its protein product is CASFPGQGNTGELFF.

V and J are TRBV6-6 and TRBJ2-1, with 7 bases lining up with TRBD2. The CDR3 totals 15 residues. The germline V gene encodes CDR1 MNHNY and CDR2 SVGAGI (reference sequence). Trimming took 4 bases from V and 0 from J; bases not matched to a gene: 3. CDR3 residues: CASSSRGSSYNEQFF. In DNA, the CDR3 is TGTGCCAGCAGTTCCCGCGGGAGCTCCTACAATGAGCAGTTCTTC.

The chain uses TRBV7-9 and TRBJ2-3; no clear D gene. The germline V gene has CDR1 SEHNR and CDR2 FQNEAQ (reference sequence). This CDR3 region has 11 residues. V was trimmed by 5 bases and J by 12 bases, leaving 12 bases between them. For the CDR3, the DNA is TGTGCCAGCAGCCCTTCCGCAGACCAGTATTTT. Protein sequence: CASSPSADQYF.

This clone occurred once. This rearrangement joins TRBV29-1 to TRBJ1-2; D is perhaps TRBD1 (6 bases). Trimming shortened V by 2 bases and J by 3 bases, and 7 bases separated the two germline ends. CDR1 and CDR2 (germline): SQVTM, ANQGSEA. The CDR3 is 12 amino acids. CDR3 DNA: TGCAGCGTTGAAAGGGGGTACTATGGCTACACCTTC. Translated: CSVERGYYGYTF.

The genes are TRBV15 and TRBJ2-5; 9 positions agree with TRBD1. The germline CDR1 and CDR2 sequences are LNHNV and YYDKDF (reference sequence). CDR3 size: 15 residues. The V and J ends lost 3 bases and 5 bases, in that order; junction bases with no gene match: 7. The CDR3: CATSRGQGNGETQYF. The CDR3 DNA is TGTGCCACCAGCAGGGGACAGGGCAACGGGGAGACCCAGTACTTC.

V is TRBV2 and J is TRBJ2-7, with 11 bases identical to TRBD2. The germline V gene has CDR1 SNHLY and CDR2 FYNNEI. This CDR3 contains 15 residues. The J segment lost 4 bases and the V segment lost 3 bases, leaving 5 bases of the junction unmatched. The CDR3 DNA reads TGTGCCAGCAGTGAGGCCGGGACTAGCGGTTACGAGCAGTACTTC. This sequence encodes CASSEAGTSGYEQYF.

CDR3 region: CASSLAGRTPDEQYF. The CDR3 DNA is TGCGCCAGCAGCTTAGCGGGACGGACCCCCGACGAGCAGTACTTC. The chain uses TRBV5-1 and TRBJ2-7; TRBD2 agrees at 7 bases. Losses at the gene ends were 2 bases for V and 5 bases for J; bases not matched to a gene: 10. CDR3 size: 15 residues. Germline V lookup: CDR1 SGHRS, CDR2 YFSETQ.

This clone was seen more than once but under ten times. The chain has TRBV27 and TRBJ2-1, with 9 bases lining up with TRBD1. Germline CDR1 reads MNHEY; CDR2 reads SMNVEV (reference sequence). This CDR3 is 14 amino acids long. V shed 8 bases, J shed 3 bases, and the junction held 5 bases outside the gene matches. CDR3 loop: CASHRGRNYNEQFF. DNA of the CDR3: TGTGCCAGCCACAGGGGGCGAAACTACAATGAGCAGTTCTTC.

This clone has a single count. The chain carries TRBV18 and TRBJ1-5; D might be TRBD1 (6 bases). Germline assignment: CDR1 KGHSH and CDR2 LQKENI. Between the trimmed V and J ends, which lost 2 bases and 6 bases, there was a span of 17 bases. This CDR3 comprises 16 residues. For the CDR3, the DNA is TGTGCCAGCTCACCAGGGGGGCCGGTATCCAGTCAGCCCCAGCATTTT. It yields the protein CASSPGGPVSSQPQHF.

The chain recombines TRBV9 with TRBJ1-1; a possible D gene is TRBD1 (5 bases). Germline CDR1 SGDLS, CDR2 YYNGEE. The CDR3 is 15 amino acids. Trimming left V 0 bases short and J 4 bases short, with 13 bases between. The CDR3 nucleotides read TGTGCCAGCAGCGTAGGCCGAAGTGGGGGCACTGAAGCTTTCTTT. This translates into CASSVGRSGGTEAFF.

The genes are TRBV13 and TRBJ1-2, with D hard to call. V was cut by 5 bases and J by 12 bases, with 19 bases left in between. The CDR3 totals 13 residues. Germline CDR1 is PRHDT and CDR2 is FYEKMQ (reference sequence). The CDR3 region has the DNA TGTGCCAGCAGCCCCTTCCGGGCCCTCGGAGACACCTTC. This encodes CASSPFRALGDTF.

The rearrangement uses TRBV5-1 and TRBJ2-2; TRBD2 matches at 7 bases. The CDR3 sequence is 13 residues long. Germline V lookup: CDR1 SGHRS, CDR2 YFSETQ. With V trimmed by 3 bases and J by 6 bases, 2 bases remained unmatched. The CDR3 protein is CASSWEGSGELFF. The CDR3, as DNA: TGCGCCAGCAGCTGGGAGGGATCCGGGGAGCTGTTTTTT.

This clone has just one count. The CDR3 region is CASSAGFRRETQYF. The DNA for the CDR3 is TGTGCCAGCAGCGCCGGGTTTCGGAGAGAGACCCAGTACTTC. This rearrangement joins TRBV5-6 to TRBJ2-5, with no clear D. The V end was cut by 4 bases, the J end by 4 bases, with 14 bases between. Germline V gives CDR1 SGHDT, CDR2 YYEEEE. The CDR3 sequence is 14 residues long.

The CDR3 DNA reads TGTGCCAGCAGAGGAGGGTTTGAGCAGTTCTTC. It yields the protein CASRGGFEQFF. The gene calls are TRBV6-6 and TRBJ2-1, with a possible D match to TRBD2 (6 bases). V lost 6 bases and J lost 9, with 9 bases in between. The germline gives CDR1 MNHNY, CDR2 SVGAGI (reference sequence). The CDR3 consists of 11 residues.

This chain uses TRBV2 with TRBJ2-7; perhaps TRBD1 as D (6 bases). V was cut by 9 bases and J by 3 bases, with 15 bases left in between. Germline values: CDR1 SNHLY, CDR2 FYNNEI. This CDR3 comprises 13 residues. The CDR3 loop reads CASEFTGNYEQYF. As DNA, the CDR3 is TGTGCCAGTGAATTCACAGGGAACTACGAGCAGTACTTC.

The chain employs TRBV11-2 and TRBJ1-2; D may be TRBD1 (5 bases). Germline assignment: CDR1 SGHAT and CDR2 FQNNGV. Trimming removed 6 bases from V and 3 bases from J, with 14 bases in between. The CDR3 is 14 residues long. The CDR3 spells CASSDGGSHYGYTF. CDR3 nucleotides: TGTGCCAGCAGTGACGGGGGGTCACACTATGGCTACACCTTC.